This T cell receptor beta chain was sequenced during a study of CD8+ T cells in alopecia areata. Germline V gene lookup returns CDR1 SGDLS and CDR2 YYNGEE. This CDR3 is 15 amino acids long. V lost 2 bases to trimming and J lost 2 bases, with 13 bases between them. Points on this clone: Its antigen is not known.

RNA extraction and reverse transcription yielded cDNA as sequencing template. Assay: immunoSEQ multiplex PCR; the TCRdb copy retains only in-frame clones and omits some. This table has 90,000 to 120,000 clones, about 50% appearing once. General study findings and limits: Normal scalp showed lower clonality than lesional scalp, especially alopecia totalis/universalis. Patients shared TCRs less clearly than mice did, possibly owing to HLA. Normal skin's resident alphabeta T cells are also sequenced in scalp samples.

The J gene is TRBJ1-2, the V gene TRBV9, with D perhaps matching TRBD1 (6 bases). The origin of this receptor is a human donor with alopecia areata. Material for sequencing was NKG2D-low CD8+ T cells sorted from blood. The CDR3 reads CASSVGTPPNYGYTF. CDR3 DNA: TGTGCCAGCAGCGTCGGGACACCCCCGAACTATGGCTACACCTTC.